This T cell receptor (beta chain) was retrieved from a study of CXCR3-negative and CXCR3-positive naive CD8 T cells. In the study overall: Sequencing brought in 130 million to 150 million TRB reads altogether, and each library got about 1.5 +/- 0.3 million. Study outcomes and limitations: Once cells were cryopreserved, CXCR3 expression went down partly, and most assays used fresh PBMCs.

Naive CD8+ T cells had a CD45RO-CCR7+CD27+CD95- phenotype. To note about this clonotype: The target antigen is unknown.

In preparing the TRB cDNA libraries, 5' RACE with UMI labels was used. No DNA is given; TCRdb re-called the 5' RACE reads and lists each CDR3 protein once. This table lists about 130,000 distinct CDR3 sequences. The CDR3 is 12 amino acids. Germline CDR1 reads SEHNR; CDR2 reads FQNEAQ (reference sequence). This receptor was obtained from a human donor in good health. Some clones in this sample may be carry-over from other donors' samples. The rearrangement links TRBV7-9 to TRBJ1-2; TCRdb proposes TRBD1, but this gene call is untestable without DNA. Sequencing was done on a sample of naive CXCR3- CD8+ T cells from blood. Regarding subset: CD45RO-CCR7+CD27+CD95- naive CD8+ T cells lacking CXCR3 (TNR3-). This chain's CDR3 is CASSLVGDGYTF.